The clone carrying this T cell receptor beta chain was found a few times. Its target is unknown. Germline trimming cut 3 bases from V and 5 bases from J; bases unmatched to any gene: 7. The CDR3 runs 15 residues. The germline gives CDR1 LGHNT, CDR2 FRNRAP. Unique molecular identifiers were present on cDNA, and template switching added a universal primer site. In TCRdb, the 5' RACE reads were re-called with MiXCR into one record per CDR3 protein. The data hold fewer than 550,000 distinct CDR3 sequences, with roughly 13% observed a single time. Every sampled donor was Caucasian and healthy. This sample is part of a study of identical twins. Study findings and constraints: Sequences that were beta out-of-frame showed weaker excess twin sharing. The conclusions drew on cross-sectional statistical analysis instead of tracking the same donors.

These sequences were also reported in another study, on yellow fever vaccine responses in identical twins.

J is TRBJ2-3 and V is TRBV12-5; TRBD2 agrees at 8 bases. Sequenced: CD4+ T cells sorted from blood. The TCR was taken from a woman in her late teens or twenties in good health. CDR3 DNA: TGTGCTAGTGGTTTCACCGGGAGGGCGATAGATACGCAGTATTTT. Protein sequence: CASGFTGRAIDTQYF.